This TCR beta chain was obtained from a study of CD8+CD57+ T cells in acquired aplastic anemia. Turning to the study itself: Recorded DNA amounts for sorted CD4+ and CD8+ cells had an average of approximately 2.9 ug. Average CD4+ read depth in healthy donors was around 9.9 million reads. Study-wide findings and caveats: Roughly 31 CD8+ CDR3 sequences were shared between patients and controls.

CDR3 and TCR beta VDJ profiling relied on genomic DNA as the template. In TCRdb, the reads were re-called with MiXCR into one record per CDR3 protein. The table has some 130,000 distinct CDR3 sequences, more than 35% seen once. This clonotype was detected ten times or more. The antigen remains undetermined. Germline V gives CDR1 SQVTM, CDR2 ANQGSEA. The CDR3 runs 15 residues. Trimming took 5 bases from V and 0 from J; bases not matched to a gene: 6. The specimen was sorted CD4+, CD8+, or CD8+CD57+ T cells (not recorded which) from PBMCs. J is TRBJ2-2 and V is TRBV29-1; 7 nucleotides align to TRBD1. This clonotype originated in a human donor in good health, serving as a control. The CDR3 DNA follows: TGCAGCGTTTACGTGGGACAGACGAACACCGGGGAGCTGTTTTTT. Translation: CSVYVGQTNTGELFF.